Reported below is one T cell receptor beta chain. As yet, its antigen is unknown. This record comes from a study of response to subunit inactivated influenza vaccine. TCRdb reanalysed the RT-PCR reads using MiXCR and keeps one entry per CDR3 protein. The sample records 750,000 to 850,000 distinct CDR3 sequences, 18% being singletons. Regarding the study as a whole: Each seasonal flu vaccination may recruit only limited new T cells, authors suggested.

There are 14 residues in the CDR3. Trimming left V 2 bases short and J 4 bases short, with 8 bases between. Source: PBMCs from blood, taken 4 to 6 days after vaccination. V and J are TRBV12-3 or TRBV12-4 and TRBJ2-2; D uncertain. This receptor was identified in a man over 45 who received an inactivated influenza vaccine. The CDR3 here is CASSLTSSTGELFF. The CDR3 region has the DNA TGTGCCAGCAGTTTAACCAGCAGCACCGGGGAGCTGTTTTTT.